These 23 T cell receptor beta chains share one sample of origin, sequenced in a study of T-cell reconstitution after alpha-beta-depleted transplantation in children. The TCRbeta library was prepared with unique molecular identifiers. TCRdb processed the PCR reads anew with MiXCR; each CDR3 protein has one entry. This table holds some 640,000 distinct CDR3 sequences, 16% found once. The starting material was PBMCs from the stem cell graft donor, obtained from the stem cell graft. These receptors originate from a human donor who donated a stem cell graft to a child with acute myeloid leukemia.

This chain uses TRBV7-9 with TRBJ1-1; possibly TRBD1 for D (6 bases). V gave up 5 bases and J gave up 4 bases, with 11 bases separating them. Germline assignment: CDR1 SEHNR and CDR2 FQNEAQ (reference sequence). The CDR3 totals 13 residues. The CDR3 protein is CASSPGAGTEAFF. The DNA of the CDR3 is TGTGCCAGCAGCCCGGGGGCAGGCACTGAAGCTTTCTTT. Combining the CDR3 with reference TRBV7-9 and TRBJ1-1 gives the whole variable domain DTGVSQNPRHKITKRGQNVTFRCDPISEHNRLYWYRQTLGQGPEFLTYFQNEAQLEKSRLLSDRFSAERPKGSFSTLEIQRTEQGDSAMYLCASSPGAGTEAFFGQGTRLTVV.

This clonotype was seen repeatedly, ten times or more. V and J are TRBV5-6 and TRBJ2-3, with 7 bases lining up with TRBD2. The CDR3 totals 16 residues. Germline V CDR1 and CDR2: SGHDT, YYEEEE. The V and J ends lost 0 bases and 4 bases, in that order; junction bases with no gene match: 8. CDR3 DNA: TGTGCCAGCAGCTTGGGGCGACTAGCACCCCCAGATACGCAGTATTTT. Translating gives CASSLGRLAPPDTQYF.

This clonotype has ten or more counts. V is TRBV10-3 and J is TRBJ2-5; unclear D gene. V was clipped by 0 bases and J by 2 bases, with 7 bases between them. The CDR3 consists of 14 residues. Germline values: CDR1 ENHRY, CDR2 SYGVKD. Here the CDR3 reads CAISESRFQETQYF. The CDR3 nucleotides read TGTGCCATCAGTGAGTCGAGGTTTCAAGAGACCCAGTACTTC.

There are a few counts of this clonotype. This chain joins TRBV20-1 and TRBJ2-2; TRBD1 agrees at 11 bases. The CDR3 has 15 residues. The germline V gene encodes CDR1 DFQATT and CDR2 SNEGSKA (reference sequence). Trimming removed 6 bases from V and 5 bases from J; junction bases left unmatched: 8. The CDR3 DNA reads as TGCAGTGCCAAAGATGGGGACAGGGGGACCGGGGAGCTGTTTTTT. This sequence encodes CSAKDGDRGTGELFF.

The chain has TRBV7-3 and TRBJ2-3; 8 nucleotides line up with TRBD1. The CDR3 sequence is 15 residues long. CDR1 and CDR2 (germline): SGHTA, FQGTGA. J was trimmed by 6 bases and V by 5 bases; bases with no gene match: 10. The CDR3: CASSASGGWADTQYF. CDR3 sequence (DNA): TGTGCCAGCAGCGCCTCAGGGGGCTGGGCGGATACGCAGTATTTT.

This chain connects TRBV7-9 to TRBJ1-6; TRBD1 might be the D (6 bases). The CDR3 loop spans 14 amino acids. The ends were cut back, 3 bases at V and 7 bases at J, with 10 bases in the middle. Germline CDR1 is SEHNR and CDR2 is FQNEAQ (reference sequence). The CDR3: CASSFPGANSPLHF. The CDR3 region has the DNA TGTGCCAGCAGCTTCCCAGGGGCGAATTCACCCCTCCACTTT.

The chain recombines TRBV5-1 with TRBJ2-6; the D gene is possibly TRBD1 (7 bases). V lost 0 bases and J lost 2, with 12 bases in between. Germline V gene data show CDR1 as SGHRS and CDR2 as YFSETQ. The CDR3 length is 17 residues. CDR3 residues: CASSLDPGGPGANVLTF. For the CDR3, the DNA is TGCGCCAGCAGCTTGGATCCAGGGGGGCCTGGGGCCAACGTCCTGACTTTC.

Ten or more counts support this clonotype. The V and J genes are TRBV20-1 and TRBJ2-1; D remains unclear. Germline lookup yields CDR1 DFQATT and CDR2 SNEGSKA (reference sequence). This CDR3 comprises 11 residues. V lost 3 bases and J 1 base, leaving 1 base between the germline ends. CDR3 loop: CSARSYNEQFF. As DNA, the CDR3 is TGCAGTGCTAGGTCCTACAATGAGCAGTTCTTC.

CDR3 loop: CASSFLNSGGYGYTF. CDR3 nucleotides: TGTGCCAGCAGCTTCCTTAACAGTGGGGGCTATGGCTACACCTTC. The chain combines TRBV7-2 with TRBJ1-2, with D perhaps matching TRBD1 (5 bases). The V gene lost 3 bases and the J gene lost 4 bases, with 15 bases spanning the gap. Germline V gene data show CDR1 as SGHTA and CDR2 as FQGNSA. The CDR3 covers 15 residues.

The rearrangement uses TRBV29-1 and TRBJ2-2, with 9 positions matching TRBD1. After removal of 5 bases from V and 1 base from J, the junction contained 2 bases not matched to a gene. The CDR3 covers 14 residues. The germline V gene encodes CDR1 SQVTM and CDR2 ANQGSEA. This CDR3 reads CSVWDRVNTGELFF. CDR3 nucleotide sequence: TGCAGCGTTTGGGACAGGGTGAACACCGGGGAGCTGTTTTTT.

This clonotype was detected only a few times. CDR3: CASHPTTGVTEAFF. The CDR3 DNA is TGTGCCAGCCATCCCACCACGGGAGTCACTGAAGCTTTCTTT. The chain recombines TRBV5-5 with TRBJ1-1; D unclear. The germline V gene encodes CDR1 SGHKS and CDR2 YYEKEE (reference sequence). The V end lost 7 bases, the J end lost 4 bases, and 17 bases lay between the germline ends. This CDR3 comprises 14 residues.

In its sample, this clonotype was seen many times. The V and J genes are TRBV12-3 or TRBV12-4 and TRBJ2-1; D possibly corresponds to TRBD1 (5 bases). CDR3 length equals 14 residues. V was trimmed by 2 bases and J by 7 bases, leaving 12 bases between them. CDR3 region: CASSLLGVRNEQFF. The CDR3 DNA reads as TGTGCCAGCAGTTTATTAGGGGTACGGAATGAGCAGTTCTTC.

The sample holds many counts of this clonotype. This chain joins TRBV5-1 and TRBJ1-1; tentative D call: TRBD1 (5 bases). The CDR3 is 15 amino acids. V lost 4 bases to trimming and J lost 0 bases, with 13 bases between them. Germline values: CDR1 SGHRS, CDR2 YFSETQ. The CDR3 is CASSSWGTVNTEAFF. In nucleotides, the CDR3 is TGCGCCAGCAGCAGCTGGGGGACGGTGAACACTGAAGCTTTCTTT.

This chain joins TRBV29-1 and TRBJ1-2; D might be TRBD1 (5 bases). This CDR3 comprises 13 residues. From germline, CDR1 is SQVTM and CDR2 ANQGSEA. Trimming took off 6 bases at V and 0 bases at J, with 11 bases between the two ends. As DNA, the CDR3 is TGCAGCGTCGAGCGACAGACTAACTATGGCTACACCTTC. As protein: CSVERQTNYGYTF.

This clonotype was counted many times. V is TRBV20-1 and J is TRBJ1-4, with TRBD1 matching 7 bases. Germline CDR1 is DFQATT and CDR2 is SNEGSKA (reference sequence). The CDR3 totals 13 residues. J lost 11 bases, V lost 6 bases, and 12 bases had no gene match. The CDR3 region is CSALTGRQEKLFF. The CDR3 region has the DNA TGCAGTGCCCTGACAGGGAGACAGGAGAAACTGTTTTTT.

In its sample, this clonotype was seen a few times. This chain uses TRBV20-1 with TRBJ2-7; no reliable D call. V gave up 0 bases and J gave up 7 bases, with 13 bases separating them. The CDR3 sequence is 13 residues long. Germline V gives CDR1 DFQATT, CDR2 SNEGSKA (reference sequence). The CDR3 DNA sequence: TGCAGTGCTAGAGAGGGTACCGGGCGAGAGCAGTACGTC. Translating gives CSAREGTGREQYV.

This clonotype was counted at least ten times. The rearrangement joins TRBV12-3 or TRBV12-4 to TRBJ1-1, with D unclear. The CDR3 consists of 14 residues. V was pared by 4 bases and J by 4 bases, with 13 bases between. CDR3 region: CASSYEAPLTEAFF. DNA for the CDR3: TGTGCCAGCAGTTATGAAGCGCCCCTCACTGAAGCTTTCTTT.

This clonotype occurred a few times. The chain has TRBV20-1 and TRBJ2-7; D is perhaps TRBD1 (5 bases). The germline V and J ends were trimmed by 0 bases and 5 bases, with 14 bases remaining between them. Germline assignment: CDR1 DFQATT and CDR2 SNEGSKA (reference sequence). The CDR3 has 14 amino acids. CDR3 region: CSAREKGWKDEQYF. DNA of the CDR3: TGCAGTGCTAGAGAGAAGGGGTGGAAAGACGAGCAGTACTTC.

CDR3 sequence (DNA): TGTGCCAGCAGCGACTTCCCGGGACAAAAGTTTCAGCCCCAGCATTTT. Encoded protein: CASSDFPGQKFQPQHF. The chain combines TRBV6-1 with TRBJ1-5, with a possible D match to TRBD1 (6 bases). V lost 6 bases and J lost 6, with 21 bases in between. CDR1 is MNHNS, CDR2 SASEGT, per germline. This CDR3 has 16 amino acids.

This clonotype was detected ten times or more. The rearrangement links TRBV6-2 or TRBV6-3 to TRBJ1-5; 9 nucleotides match TRBD1. The CDR3 is made up of 14 amino acids. Germline trimming cut 4 bases from V and 7 bases from J; bases unmatched to any gene: 5. CDR1 and CDR2 (germline): MNHEY, SVGEGT. The CDR3 here is CASSSDRGGQPQHF. As DNA, the CDR3 is TGTGCCAGCAGTTCGGACAGGGGAGGGCAGCCCCAGCATTTT.

This clonotype was counted ten times or more. The chain has TRBV7-2 and TRBJ2-5; D remains unclear. Between the trimmed V and J ends, which lost 3 bases and 0 bases, there was a span of 5 bases. CDR1 is SGHTA and CDR2 is FQGNSA in the germline V gene. This CDR3 is 13 amino acids long. The CDR3 is CASSLRYQETQYF. Written as DNA, the CDR3 is TGTGCCAGCAGCTTGAGGTACCAAGAGACCCAGTACTTC. Together with reference TRBV7-2 and TRBJ2-5, the CDR3 gives the full variable domain: GAGVSQSPSNKVTEKGKDVELRCDPISGHTALYWYRQSLGQGLEFLIYFQGNSAPDKSGLPSDRFSAERTGGSVSTLTIQRTQQEDSAVYLCASSLRYQETQYFGPGTRLLVL.

This sequence joins TRBV20-1 and TRBJ2-1, with 11 bases that match TRBD2. Germline assignment: CDR1 DFQATT and CDR2 SNEGSKA (reference sequence). The CDR3 covers 16 residues. V was pared by 5 bases and J by 2 bases, with 8 bases of the junction left unmatched. The CDR3 protein is CSAGTASGGPYNEQFF. The CDR3 region has the DNA TGCAGTGCTGGGACCGCTAGCGGGGGGCCCTACAATGAGCAGTTCTTC.

This rearrangement joins TRBV20-1 to TRBJ2-1; possibly TRBD1 for D (7 bases). The CDR3 length is 13 residues. Trimming removed 6 bases from V and 7 bases from J, with 16 bases in between. CDR1 and CDR2 (germline): DFQATT, SNEGSKA (reference sequence). The CDR3 sequence: CSAQGVADNEQFF. The CDR3 DNA sequence: TGCAGTGCCCAGGGGGTAGCGGATAATGAGCAGTTCTTC.